What follows are 3 T cell receptor beta chains derived from one specimen sequenced in a study of CD8 T cells in ankylosing spondylitis. TCRdb recomputed calls from the 5' RACE reads with MiXCR, one row per CDR3 protein. The sample has around 99,000 distinct CDR3 sequences; roughly 9.6% are singletons. Sequencing was done on a sample of blood, either unsorted or a sorted T cell fraction (not recorded which). The receptors were sampled from a male donor with ankylosing spondylitis or in good health (not recorded which).

This chain links TRBV27 with TRBJ2-1; TRBD2 aligns across 9 bases. This CDR3 contains 15 residues. Looked up from germline, CDR1 is MNHEY and CDR2 is SMNVEV (reference sequence). This CDR3 is CGSSFAGGQINEQFF. The CDR3 DNA reads as TGTGGCAGTAGTTTTGCGGGGGGGCAAATCAATGAGCAGTTCTTC.

This clonotype has ten or more counts. The rearrangement links TRBV29-1 to TRBJ2-7; 8 bases match TRBD1. CDR1 SQVTM and CDR2 ANQGSEA come from the germline V gene. Trimming took 1 base from V and 0 from J; bases not matched to a gene: 11. CDR3 length: 17 residues. CDR3 DNA sequence: TGCAGCGTTGAAGCTCCCGGGACAGGTACTAGCTCCTACGAGCAGTACTTC. Encoded protein: CSVEAPGTGTSSYEQYF.

V is TRBV7-2 and J is TRBJ2-7; TRBD1 matches 7 bases. After removal of 5 bases from V and 5 bases from J, the junction contained 15 bases not matched to a gene. The CDR3 contains 16 residues. Germline CDR1 reads SGHTA; CDR2 reads FQGNSA. The CDR3 region is CASSRQGQVGSHEQYF. The CDR3 DNA reads as TGTGCCAGCAGCCGCCAAGGACAGGTCGGTTCCCACGAGCAGTACTTC.